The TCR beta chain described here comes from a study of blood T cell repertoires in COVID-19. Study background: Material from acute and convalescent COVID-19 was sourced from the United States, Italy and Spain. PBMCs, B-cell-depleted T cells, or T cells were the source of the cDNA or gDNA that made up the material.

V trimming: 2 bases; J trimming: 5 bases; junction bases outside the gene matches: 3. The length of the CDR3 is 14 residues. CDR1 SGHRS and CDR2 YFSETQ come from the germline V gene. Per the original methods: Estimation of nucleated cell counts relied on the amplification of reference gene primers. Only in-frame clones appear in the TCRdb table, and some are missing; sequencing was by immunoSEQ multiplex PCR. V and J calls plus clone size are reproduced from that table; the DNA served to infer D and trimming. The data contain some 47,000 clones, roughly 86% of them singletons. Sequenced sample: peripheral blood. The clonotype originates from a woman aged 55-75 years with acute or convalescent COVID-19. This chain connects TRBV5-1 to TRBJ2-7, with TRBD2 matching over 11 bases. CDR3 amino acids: CASSFSGRGDEQYF. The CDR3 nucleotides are TGCGCCAGCAGCTTTAGCGGGAGGGGAGACGAGCAGTACTTC.